This entry lists 16 T cell receptor beta chains sequenced from one sample in a study of a mutant IDH1 vaccine in newly diagnosed glioma. Antigen specificity for these receptors is unknown. The time point was: week 23, last vaccination. The study gave 300 ug of mutant IDH1 20-mer peptide per vaccine dose, with topical imiquimod. Libraries were prepared by immunoSEQ multiplex PCR; TCRdb keeps only in-frame clonotypes and omits some of them. There are 43,000 or so clones in the sample; approximately 84% occur only once, and approximately 2.5% lies in the top ten. The specimen comprised PBMCs, sampled from a glioma patient whose treatment included an IDH1 peptide vaccine. The receptors here all came from a woman between 18 and 29 years old with glioma. Some clones in this sample may be carry-over from other donors' samples.

V usage is TRBV7-9 and J usage is TRBJ2-7; no definite D call. The V end was cut by 2 bases, the J end by 2 bases, with 7 bases between. Germline CDR1 SEHNR, CDR2 FQNEAQ (reference sequence). This CDR3 contains 13 residues. CDR3 loop: CASSLNSPYEQYF. CDR3 coding DNA: TGTGCCAGCAGCTTAAACAGTCCCTACGAGCAGTACTTC.

The chain recombines TRBV19 with TRBJ2-3, with D perhaps TRBD2 (6 bases). V lost 5 bases, J lost 2 bases, and 11 bases lay in between. CDR3 length equals 14 residues. CDR1 and CDR2 (germline): LNHDA, SQIVND (reference sequence). CDR3 sequence: CASSSGEITDTQYF. The CDR3 coding sequence is TGTGCCAGTAGTTCGGGAGAGATCACAGATACGCAGTATTTT.

Here the CDR3 DNA reads TGTGCCAGCAGCTCTAGCGTCACAGATACGCAGTATTTT. Amino acid sequence: CASSSSVTDTQYF. V and J are TRBV5-4 and TRBJ2-3; perhaps TRBD2 as D (6 bases). Trimming took off 3 bases at V and 2 bases at J, with 7 bases between the two ends. Germline loops: CDR1 SGHNT, CDR2 YYREEE (reference sequence). CDR3 length equals 13 residues. The full variable domain, its missing parts supplied by reference TRBV5-4 and TRBJ2-3, is ETGVTQSPTHLIKTRGQQVTLRCSSQSGHNTVSWYQQALGQGPQFIFQYYREEENGRGNFPPRFSGLQFPNYSSELNVNALELDDSALYLCASSSSVTDTQYFGPGTRLTVL.

The rearrangement joins TRBV7-9 to TRBJ2-7, with D possibly being TRBD2 (5 bases). Trimming cost V 5 bases and J 3 bases, with 17 bases left between them. The CDR3 runs to 15 residues. Germline lookup yields CDR1 SEHNR and CDR2 FQNEAQ (reference sequence). CDR3 residues: CASSPGEPRGYEQYF. In nucleotides, the CDR3 is TGTGCCAGCAGCCCCGGGGAGCCAAGAGGCTACGAGCAGTACTTC. The variable domain in full, completed from reference TRBV7-9 and TRBJ2-7, reads DTGVSQNPRHKITKRGQNVTFRCDPISEHNRLYWYRQTLGQGPEFLTYFQNEAQLEKSRLLSDRFSAERPKGSFSTLEIQRTEQGDSAMYLCASSPGEPRGYEQYFGPGTRLTVT.

The chain uses TRBV21-1 and TRBJ2-4. TRBV21-1 is reported as a pseudogene. The CDR3 is 19 amino acids. CDR3 loop: CASSKARSGHRSPENIQYF. In DNA form, the CDR3 reads TGTGCCAGCAGCAAAGCGAGATCCGGGCACCGATCGCCTGAAAACATTCAGTACTTC.

The V and J genes are TRBV19 and TRBJ1-2; 10 bases align to TRBD1. Per the germline V gene, CDR1 is LNHDA and CDR2 is SQIVND (reference sequence). The trim removed 6 bases at V and 8 bases at J, leaving 9 bases unmatched. This CDR3 is 14 amino acids long. The CDR3 loop reads CASSTRDRGGGYTF. CDR3 nucleotides: TGTGCCAGTAGCACCCGGGACAGGGGCGGCGGCTACACCTTC.

This rearrangement joins TRBV5-6 to TRBJ2-7, with TRBD2 as a possible D gene (6 bases). This CDR3 comprises 12 residues. V was cut by 6 bases and J by 4 bases, with 11 bases left in between. Germline V gene data show CDR1 as SGHDT and CDR2 as YYEEEE. CDR3 protein: CASNLGGYEQYF. The CDR3, as DNA: TGTGCCAGCAACCTGGGGGGTTACGAGCAGTACTTC.

The V call is TRBV11-3, the J call TRBJ1-4, with TRBD1 as a possible D gene (5 bases). The CDR3 is 17 residues long. Between the trimmed V and J ends, which lost 3 bases and 6 bases, there was a span of 20 bases. Germline V gives CDR1 SGHNT, CDR2 YENEEA. The CDR3 loop is CASSFEGTPETDEKLFF. CDR3 in DNA: TGTGCCAGCAGCTTCGAGGGGACCCCGGAGACTGATGAAAAACTGTTTTTT.

The chain recombines TRBV19 with TRBJ2-7; D is unresolved. This CDR3 spans 13 amino acids. Trimming took off 3 bases at V and 0 bases at J, with 6 bases between the two ends. The V gene's germline CDR1 is LNHDA and CDR2 SQIVND (reference sequence). The CDR3 nucleotides read TGTGCCAGTAGTATCGCACGCTCCTACGAGCAGTACTTC. This translates into CASSIARSYEQYF.

The chain links TRBV29-1 to TRBJ1-5; 8 nucleotides agree with TRBD1. Looked up from germline, CDR1 is SQVTM and CDR2 is ANQGSEA. V lost 7 bases, J lost 2 bases, and 1 base stayed unmatched. The CDR3 totals 12 residues. CDR3 sequence reads: CSAGGGNQPQHF. DNA for the CDR3: TGCAGCGCAGGGGGCGGCAATCAGCCCCAGCATTTT.

This rearrangement joins TRBV7-8 to TRBJ1-2, with D tentatively TRBD1 (6 bases). V was pared by 5 bases and J by 7 bases, with 14 bases between. The CDR3 covers 13 residues. Germline V gene data show CDR1 as SGHVS and CDR2 as FQNEAQ. Here the CDR3 reads CASSPQGRAGYTF. In nucleotides, the CDR3 is TGTGCCAGCAGCCCACAGGGAAGGGCTGGCTACACCTTC.

The chain uses TRBV30 and TRBJ1-1; D uncertain. This CDR3 contains 13 residues. Trimming left V 1 base short and J 3 bases short, with 9 bases between. Germline loops: CDR1 GTSNPN, CDR2 SVGIG (reference sequence). The CDR3 is CAWSDRADTEAFF. The DNA for the CDR3 is TGTGCCTGGAGTGATAGGGCGGACACTGAAGCTTTCTTT. Full variable domain (remainder filled in from reference TRBV30 and TRBJ1-1): SQTIHQWPATLVQPVGSPLSLECTVEGTSNPNLYWYRQAAGRGLQLLFYSVGIGQISSEVPQNLSASRPQDRQFILSSKKLLLSDSGFYLCAWSDRADTEAFFGQGTRLTVV.

The V gene is TRBV2, the J gene TRBJ1-1; the D is unclear. Germline V CDR1 and CDR2: SNHLY, FYNNEI. The CDR3 spans 17 residues. V was trimmed by 4 bases and J by 0 bases, leaving 18 bases between them. The CDR3 nucleotides are TGTGCCAGCAGTGTTTTCCGGGGTGCGGGGATGAACACTGAAGCTTTCTTT. This codes for CASSVFRGAGMNTEAFF.

The chain carries TRBV6-5 and TRBJ2-1; perhaps TRBD2 as D (5 bases). The germline gives CDR1 MNHEY, CDR2 SVGAGI. The V gene lost 0 bases and the J gene lost 7 bases, with 13 bases spanning the gap. The CDR3 has 15 residues. The CDR3 is CASSYSNLEGNEQFF. CDR3 in DNA: TGTGCCAGCAGTTACTCGAACCTCGAGGGAAATGAGCAGTTCTTC.

The rearrangement joins TRBV7-6 to TRBJ2-7; D call uncertain. This CDR3 comprises 13 residues. V lost 5 bases, J lost 4 bases, and 12 bases lay in between. Germline-derived CDR1 and CDR2 are SGHVS and FNYEAQ. In DNA form, the CDR3 reads TGTGCCAGCAGCCAGCATCCCCTTTACGAGCAGTACTTC. Translating it yields CASSQHPLYEQYF. Based on the CDR3 plus reference TRBV7-6 and TRBJ2-7, the full variable domain is GAGVSQSPRYKVTKRGQDVALRCDPISGHVSLYWYRQALGQGPEFLTYFNYEAQQDKSGLPNDRFSAERPEGSISTLTIQRTEQRDSAMYRCASSQHPLYEQYFGPGTRLTVT.

A remark on this clone: Its ends do not fully match the called genes, so a read error is possible. V gene TRBV19 combines with J gene TRBJ1-1; no clear D. This CDR3 comprises 15 residues. The V gene's germline CDR1 is LNHDA and CDR2 SQIVND (reference sequence). The DNA of the CDR3 is TGTGCCAGTACTCCGGTCGAGGTCCAGCCCTCTGAGAGGGTCTTT. This codes for CASTPVEVQPSERVF.